The 27 T cell receptor beta chains listed next were all sequenced from one sample in a study of blood T cell repertoires in COVID-19. TCRdb's copy holds only in-frame clones and misses some; the assay was immunoSEQ multiplex PCR. The sample yields 250,000 to 300,000 clones, approximately 90% seen once. The sample was PBMCs or T cells enriched from blood (not recorded which). The origin of the receptors is a woman aged 60-70 years in a cohort exposed to, infected with or recovered from COVID-19 (not recorded which).

CDR3 bases: TGTGCCAGCAGCCCCCCCGGGACAGGCTATGGCTACACCTTC. It translates to CASSPPGTGYGYTF. This sequence joins TRBV7-8 and TRBJ1-2; TRBD1 matches at 8 bases. Germline loops: CDR1 SGHVS, CDR2 FQNEAQ. The CDR3 runs to 14 residues. J was trimmed by 4 bases and V by 5 bases; bases with no gene match: 6.

This chain connects TRBV4-1 to TRBJ2-3; no clear D gene. Trimming shortened V by 2 bases and J by 0 bases, and 6 bases separated the two germline ends. The CDR3 totals 14 residues. Germline V lookup: CDR1 MGHRA, CDR2 YSYEKL. The CDR3 protein is CASSQPQSTDTQYF. The CDR3 bases are TGCGCCAGCAGCCAACCACAAAGCACAGATACGCAGTATTTT.

This clone was counted once. The V gene is TRBV7-9, the J gene TRBJ2-3; TRBD2 matches 9 bases. J lost 3 bases, V lost 6 bases, and 4 bases had no gene match. CDR1 and CDR2 from the germline V gene are SEHNR and FQNEAQ (reference sequence). The CDR3 runs 14 residues. The DNA of the CDR3 is TGTGCCAGCAGGGATAGCGGGAGAACAGATACGCAGTATTTT. The encoded protein is CASRDSGRTDTQYF.

The chain uses TRBV25-1 and TRBJ2-3, with 8 nucleotides matching TRBD1. CDR3 length: 15 amino acids. J gave up 4 bases and V 0 bases, and 3 bases lay outside the gene matches. Germline CDR1 reads MGHDK; CDR2 reads SYGVNS. The DNA of the CDR3 is TGTGCCAGCAGTGAATATGGACAGGGTCCAGATACGCAGTATTTT. Translation gives CASSEYGQGPDTQYF.

This chain connects TRBV19 to TRBJ1-5; a possible D gene is TRBD1 (5 bases). The CDR3 runs 16 residues. Deletions cut 4 bases from V and 3 bases from J, with 16 bases between. Germline loops: CDR1 LNHDA, CDR2 SQIVND (reference sequence). CDR3 nucleotides: TGTGCCAGTAGTACTCAGGGTGGCGTGATCAATCAGCCCCAGCATTTT. It specifies CASSTQGGVINQPQHF. Supplemented by reference TRBV19 and TRBJ1-5, the full variable domain reads DGGITQSPKYLFRKEGQNVTLSCEQNLNHDAMYWYRQDPGQGLRLIYYSQIVNDFQKGDIAEGYSVSREKKESFPLTVTSAQKNPTAFYLCASSTQGGVINQPQHFGDGTRLSIL.

The CDR3 reads CSVEDRRGTETQYF. For the CDR3, the DNA is TGCAGCGTTGAAGATCGGAGGGGAACAGAGACCCAGTACTTC. The rearrangement joins TRBV29-1 to TRBJ2-5; perhaps TRBD2 as D (6 bases). The CDR3 length is 14 residues. V was pared by 0 bases and J by 4 bases, with 12 bases between. CDR1 and CDR2 from the germline V gene are SQVTM and ANQGSEA.

The chain joins TRBV28 to TRBJ1-6, with D maybe TRBD1 (5 bases). The CDR3 contains 14 residues. V was clipped by 4 bases and J by 7 bases, with 11 bases between them. The germline V gene encodes CDR1 MDHEN and CDR2 SYDVKM. The CDR3 here is CASSWGTTNSPLHF. In DNA, the CDR3 is TGTGCCAGCAGTTGGGGGACTACCAATTCACCCCTCCACTTT. Drawing the rest from reference TRBV28 and TRBJ1-6, the complete variable domain is DVKVTQSSRYLVKRTGEKVFLECVQDMDHENMFWYRQDPGLGLRLIYFSYDVKMKEKGDIPEGYSVSREKKERFSLILESASTNQTSMYLCASSWGTTNSPLHFGNGTRLTVT.

The chain employs TRBV27 and TRBJ1-6; the D is unclear. The CDR3 is 12 amino acids. The V gene lost 7 bases and the J gene lost 7 bases, with 8 bases spanning the gap. Germline V gives CDR1 MNHEY, CDR2 SMNVEV (reference sequence). CDR3 region: CASTTSNSPLHF. The CDR3 nucleotides read TGTGCCAGCACTACTAGCAATTCACCCCTCCACTTT.

CDR3 amino acids: CASSLNVGLATYNEQFF. As DNA, the CDR3 is TGTGCCAGCAGCTTAAATGTGGGACTAGCGACCTACAATGAGCAGTTCTTC. V gene TRBV7-3 combines with J gene TRBJ2-1; the match to TRBD2 covers 10 bases. This CDR3 spans 17 amino acids. V lost 1 base and J lost 2; bases outside the gene matches: 5. Germline lookup yields CDR1 SGHTA and CDR2 FQGTGA.

This sequence joins TRBV11-2 and TRBJ2-1; 13 bases map to TRBD2. This CDR3 region has 15 residues. Germline CDR1 reads SGHAT; CDR2 reads FQNNGV. V was pared by 5 bases and J by 10 bases, with 8 bases of the junction left unmatched. CDR3 DNA: TGTGCCAGCAGCCCGCAACTAGCGGGAGGGAGGGAGCAGTTCTTC. It is translated as CASSPQLAGGREQFF.

The rearrangement joins TRBV4-2 to TRBJ2-7; 12 nucleotides align to TRBD2. Losses at the gene ends were 6 bases for V and 3 bases for J; bases not matched to a gene: 6. The germline CDR1 and CDR2 sequences are LGHNA and YNFKEQ. The CDR3 consists of 15 residues. The CDR3 here is CASRPGLAGNYEQYF. The CDR3 DNA sequence: TGTGCCAGCAGACCCGGACTAGCGGGGAACTACGAGCAGTACTTC.

This chain links TRBV7-6 with TRBJ2-5; 8 bases line up with TRBD1. The CDR3 is 15 amino acids. Germline V gene sequence: CDR1 SGHVS, CDR2 FNYEAQ. The trim removed 2 bases at V and 2 bases at J, leaving 4 bases unmatched. The CDR3 is CASSLTRDRQETQYF. CDR3 coding DNA: TGTGCCAGCAGCTTAACCCGGGACAGGCAAGAGACCCAGTACTTC.

The chain employs TRBV19 and TRBJ2-5, with 9 positions matching TRBD2. Trimming at V came to 7 bases and at J to 2 bases, leaving 5 bases not matched to a gene. CDR3 size: 14 residues. CDR1 LNHDA and CDR2 SQIVND come from the germline V gene (reference sequence). This CDR3 is CASTSSGVQETQYF. Written as DNA, the CDR3 is TGTGCCAGTACCTCTAGCGGGGTGCAAGAGACCCAGTACTTC.

V and J are TRBV5-6 and TRBJ2-2, with 8 bases lining up with TRBD2. The trim removed 1 base at V and 0 bases at J, leaving 2 bases unmatched. The CDR3 totals 16 residues. Germline CDR1 reads SGHDT; CDR2 reads YYEEEE. The DNA of the CDR3 is TGTGCCAGCAGCTTGCCGGGAGGGACGAACACCGGGGAGCTGTTTTTT. Translated, it gives CASSLPGGTNTGELFF.

CDR3 DNA: TGTGCCAGCAGCTTGGTTGAGGGAGTGACAGATACGCAGTATTTT. It codes for CASSLVEGVTDTQYF. The chain uses TRBV5-4 and TRBJ2-3; D might be TRBD2 (5 bases). This CDR3 is 15 amino acids long. From germline, CDR1 is SGHNT and CDR2 YYREEE (reference sequence). V was pared by 0 bases and J by 3 bases, with 11 bases between. Based on the CDR3 plus reference TRBV5-4 and TRBJ2-3, the full variable domain is ETGVTQSPTHLIKTRGQQVTLRCSSQSGHNTVSWYQQALGQGPQFIFQYYREEENGRGNFPPRFSGLQFPNYSSELNVNALELDDSALYLCASSLVEGVTDTQYFGPGTRLTVL.

As DNA, the CDR3 is TGTGCCAGCAGTTTAGGGCCCGACCCTCAATACTTC. It encodes CASSLGPDPQYF. V is TRBV28 and J is TRBJ2-7; unclear D gene. Germline CDR1 is MDHEN and CDR2 is SYDVKM. Trimming removed 2 bases from V and 13 bases from J, with 15 bases in between. There are 12 residues in the CDR3.

The rearrangement joins TRBV10-3 to TRBJ2-3; D is unclear. The V gene's germline CDR1 is ENHRY and CDR2 SYGVKD. V lost 0 bases and J 1 base, leaving 8 bases between the germline ends. The CDR3 has 15 amino acids. The CDR3 DNA follows: TGTGCCATCAGTGAGTCCTCTCCTCGCACAGATACGCAGTATTTT. Encoded protein: CAISESSPRTDTQYF.

The J gene is TRBJ2-1, the V gene TRBV15; 7 bases align to TRBD2. CDR1 LNHNV and CDR2 YYDKDF come from the germline V gene (reference sequence). V was pared by 0 bases and J by 9 bases, with 8 bases of the junction left unmatched. The CDR3 runs to 15 residues. The CDR3 bases are TGTGCCACCAGCAGAGATAAAGCGGGACGGGGTGAGCAGTTCTTC. It codes for CATSRDKAGRGEQFF.

The chain employs TRBV27 and TRBJ1-4; no reliable D call. Deletions cut 6 bases from V and 5 bases from J, with 13 bases between. This CDR3 contains 14 residues. Germline CDR1 is MNHEY and CDR2 is SMNVEV (reference sequence). Here the CDR3 reads CASRLAGSNEKLFF. The DNA of the CDR3 is TGTGCCAGCAGATTGGCGGGGTCCAATGAAAAACTGTTTTTT.

The chain employs TRBV24-1 and TRBJ1-3; a possible D gene is TRBD1 (5 bases). The CDR3 runs to 15 residues. Between the trimmed V and J ends, which lost 4 bases and 2 bases, there was a span of 11 bases. Germline V CDR1 and CDR2: KGHDR, SFDVKD. The CDR3 loop reads CATSDPRGTGNTIYF. The CDR3 DNA follows: TGTGCCACCAGTGACCCCCGGGGGACTGGAAACACCATATATTTT.

The V call is TRBV14, the J call TRBJ2-1; maybe TRBD2 (6 bases). The CDR3 loop spans 16 amino acids. Germline V lookup: CDR1 SGHDN, CDR2 FVKESK. The germline V and J ends were trimmed by 1 base and 5 bases, with 15 bases remaining between them. CDR3 sequence reads: CASSQGVRERDNEQFF. The DNA of the CDR3 is TGTGCCAGCAGCCAAGGAGTACGGGAGCGGGACAATGAGCAGTTCTTC. The full variable domain, with the rest looked up from reference TRBV14 and TRBJ2-1, is EAGVTQFPSHSVIEKGQTVTLRCDPISGHDNLYWYRRVMGKEIKFLLHFVKESKQDESGMPNNRFLAERTGGTYSTLKVQPAELEDSGVYFCASSQGVRERDNEQFFGPGTRLTVL.

The rearrangement links TRBV19 to TRBJ2-7, with 8 positions matching TRBD2. The length of the CDR3 is 15 residues. Trimming removed 5 bases from V and 2 bases from J; junction bases left unmatched: 8. The germline V gene has CDR1 LNHDA and CDR2 SQIVND (reference sequence). The CDR3 spells CASSVTSGHPYEQYF. The CDR3 DNA is TGTGCCAGTAGTGTAACTAGCGGACACCCCTACGAGCAGTACTTC. Together with reference TRBV19 and TRBJ2-7, the CDR3 gives the full variable domain: DGGITQSPKYLFRKEGQNVTLSCEQNLNHDAMYWYRQDPGQGLRLIYYSQIVNDFQKGDIAEGYSVSREKKESFPLTVTSAQKNPTAFYLCASSVTSGHPYEQYFGPGTRLTVT.

This clone was found a few times. The chain is built from TRBV19 and TRBJ2-7, with TRBD1 matching 9 bases. CDR1 and CDR2 (germline): LNHDA, SQIVND (reference sequence). The CDR3 covers 16 residues. V was pared by 2 bases and J by 3 bases, with 8 bases of the junction left unmatched. This CDR3 is CASSIRLGQGIYEQYF. For the CDR3, the DNA is TGTGCCAGTAGTATACGACTGGGACAGGGCATCTACGAGCAGTACTTC.

This chain uses TRBV9 with TRBJ2-1, with a tentative D call TRBD2 (6 bases). This CDR3 has 14 residues. CDR1 and CDR2 from the germline V gene are SGDLS and YYNGEE. Trimming took 8 bases from V and 8 from J, leaving 20 bases between them. The CDR3 bases are TGTGCCAGATTACGGGAGTTCGTTAACGATGAGCAGTTCTTC. Protein sequence: CARLREFVNDEQFF.

The CDR3 here is CASSGGGNEQFF. The CDR3, as DNA: TGTGCCAGCAGCGGGGGGGGGAATGAGCAGTTCTTC. The chain uses TRBV5-4 and TRBJ2-1, with 7 bases fitting TRBD2. Germline trimming cut 4 bases from V and 7 bases from J; bases unmatched to any gene: 2. The CDR3 is 12 residues long. The germline gives CDR1 SGHNT, CDR2 YYREEE (reference sequence).

This clone was picked up a small number of times. The rearrangement links TRBV11-2 to TRBJ1-3; 7 bases fit TRBD1. The trim removed 3 bases at V and 2 bases at J, leaving 4 bases unmatched. CDR1 is SGHAT, CDR2 FQNNGV, per germline. CDR3 length: 15 amino acids. CDR3 sequence (DNA): TGTGCCAGCAGCTTGGGACAGTACCCTGGAAACACCATATATTTT. Translating it yields CASSLGQYPGNTIYF.

The rearrangement joins TRBV11-2 to TRBJ1-1; TRBD1 aligns across 12 bases. The CDR3 covers 17 residues. V gave up 5 bases and J gave up 6 bases; unmatched junction bases: 13. CDR1 and CDR2 from the germline V gene are SGHAT and FQNNGV. The CDR3 nucleotides are TGTGCCAGCAGCCAGCCGGGACAGGGGGCGAGGTCCCCTGAAGCTTTCTTT. It codes for CASSQPGQGARSPEAFF.